This T cell receptor beta chain was recorded in a study of graft-versus-host responses after intestinal transplantation. The wider study: Uniformly, recipients were administered anti-thymocyte globulin induction with subsequent tacrolimus and steroids for 3 to 4 years. Study-wide findings and caveats: GvH clonotypes were identified within recipient marrow, with a subset emerging first in ileum or blood. Where graft-donor T cell macrochimerism was present, patients had high graft-versus-host to host-versus-graft clonal ratios in allografts.

The CDR3 sequence is 13 residues long. With 5 bases removed from V and 2 bases from J, the gap between germline ends came to 10 bases. Germline CDR1 and CDR2: SGHDT and YYEEEE. Notes on this clone: No antigen is known for it.

Generated by immunoSEQ multiplex PCR, the TCRdb table keeps only in-frame clones and is missing some. Of more than 65,000 clones in the sample, approximately 94% were seen once. The source was unstimulated CD8+ T cells sorted from spleen or lymph node cells, collected before intestinal transplant. The chain couples TRBV5-6 to TRBJ2-5, with D perhaps matching TRBD1 or TRBD2 (6 bases each). This TCR was recovered from a human donor who received an intestinal transplant. CDR3 sequence: CASSKGGQETQYF. DNA of the CDR3: TGTGCCAGCAGTAAGGGGGGACAAGAGACCCAGTACTTC.